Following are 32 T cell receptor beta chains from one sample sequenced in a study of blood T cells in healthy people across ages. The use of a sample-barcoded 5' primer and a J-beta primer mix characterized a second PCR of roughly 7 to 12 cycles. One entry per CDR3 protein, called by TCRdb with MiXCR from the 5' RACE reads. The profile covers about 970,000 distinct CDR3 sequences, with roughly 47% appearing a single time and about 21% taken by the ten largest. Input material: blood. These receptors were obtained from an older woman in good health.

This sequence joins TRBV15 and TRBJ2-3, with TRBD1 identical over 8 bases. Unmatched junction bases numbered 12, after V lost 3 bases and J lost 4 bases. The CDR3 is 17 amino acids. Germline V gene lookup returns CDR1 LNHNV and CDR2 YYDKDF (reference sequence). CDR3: CATSSPTSGQGADTQYF. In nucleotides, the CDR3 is TGTGCCACCAGCAGCCCGACCAGTGGACAGGGCGCAGATACGCAGTATTTT. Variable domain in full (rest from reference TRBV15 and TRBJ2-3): DAMVIQNPRYQVTQFGKPVTLSCSQTLNHNVMYWYQQKSSQAPKLLFHYYDKDFNNEADTPDNFQSRRPNTSFCFLDIRSPGLGDTAMYLCATSSPTSGQGADTQYFGPGTRLTVL.

CDR3 region: CASSLIASGDGQFF. The CDR3 nucleotides read TGCGCCAGCAGCTTGATAGCTAGCGGGGATGGGCAGTTCTTC. The rearrangement joins TRBV5-1 to TRBJ2-1, with 9 bases that match TRBD2. Unmatched junction bases numbered 8, after V lost 1 base and J lost 12 bases. The CDR3 covers 14 residues. In germline, CDR1 is SGHRS, CDR2 YFSETQ.

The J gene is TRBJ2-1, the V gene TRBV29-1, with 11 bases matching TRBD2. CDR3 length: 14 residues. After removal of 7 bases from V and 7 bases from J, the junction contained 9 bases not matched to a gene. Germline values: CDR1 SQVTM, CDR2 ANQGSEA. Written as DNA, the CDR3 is TGCAGCGCGATACTAGCGGGAGTTGATAATGAGCAGTTCTTC. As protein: CSAILAGVDNEQFF.

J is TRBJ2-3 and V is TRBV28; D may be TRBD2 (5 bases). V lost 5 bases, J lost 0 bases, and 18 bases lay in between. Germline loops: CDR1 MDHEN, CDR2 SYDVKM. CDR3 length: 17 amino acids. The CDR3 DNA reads TGTGCCAGCAGTAACCCCATAGAGCGGAAGAGCACAGATACGCAGTATTTT. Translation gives CASSNPIERKSTDTQYF.

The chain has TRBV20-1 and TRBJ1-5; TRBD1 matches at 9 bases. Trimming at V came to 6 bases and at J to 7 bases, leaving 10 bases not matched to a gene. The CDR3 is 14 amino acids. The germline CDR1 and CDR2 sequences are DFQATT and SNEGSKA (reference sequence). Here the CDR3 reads CSATTGTGHQPQHF. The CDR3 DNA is TGCAGTGCAACGACCGGGACAGGGCACCAGCCCCAGCATTTT.

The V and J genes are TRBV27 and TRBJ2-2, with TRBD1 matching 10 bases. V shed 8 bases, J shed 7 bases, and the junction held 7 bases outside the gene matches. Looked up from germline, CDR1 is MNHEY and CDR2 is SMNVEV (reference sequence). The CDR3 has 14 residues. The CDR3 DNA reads TGTGCCAGCTCGGGACAGGGGAAAGTCGGGGAGCTGTTTTTT. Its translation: CASSGQGKVGELFF.

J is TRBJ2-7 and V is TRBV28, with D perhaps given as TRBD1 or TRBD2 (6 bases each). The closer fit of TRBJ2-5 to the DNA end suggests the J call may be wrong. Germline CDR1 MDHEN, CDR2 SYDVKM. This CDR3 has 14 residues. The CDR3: CASSRGGGSETQYF. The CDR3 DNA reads TGTGCCAGCTCCCGCGGAGGGGGTAGTGAGACCCAGTACTTC.

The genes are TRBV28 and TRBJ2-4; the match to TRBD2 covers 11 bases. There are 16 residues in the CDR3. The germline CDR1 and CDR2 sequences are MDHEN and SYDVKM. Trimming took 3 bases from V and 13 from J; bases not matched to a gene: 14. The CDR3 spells CASSFGTSGFYNEQYF. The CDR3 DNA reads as TGTGCCAGCAGTTTTGGGACTAGCGGTTTCTACAATGAGCAGTACTTC.

CDR3 in DNA: TGTGCCAGCAGTCCGGACAGCCCCTCCTACAATGAGCAGTACTTC. It specifies CASSPDSPSYNEQYF. V is TRBV12-3 or TRBV12-4 and J is TRBJ2-1, with D perhaps matching TRBD1 (6 bases). The DNA end lines up better with TRBJ2-7; the J call may be wrong. This CDR3 is built from 15 residues.

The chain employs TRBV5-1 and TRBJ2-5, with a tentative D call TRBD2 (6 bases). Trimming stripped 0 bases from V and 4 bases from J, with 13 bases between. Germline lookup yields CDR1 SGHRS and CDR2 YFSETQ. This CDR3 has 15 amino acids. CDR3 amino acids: CASSLGGGPRETQYF. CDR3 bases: TGCGCCAGCAGCTTGGGTGGAGGGCCGAGAGAGACCCAGTACTTC.

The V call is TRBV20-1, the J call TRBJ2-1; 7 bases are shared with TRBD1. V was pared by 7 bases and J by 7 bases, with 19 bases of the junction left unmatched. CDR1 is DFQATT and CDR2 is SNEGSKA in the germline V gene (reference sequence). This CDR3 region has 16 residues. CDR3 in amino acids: CSGNRGETVNRNEQFF. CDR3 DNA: TGCAGTGGTAACAGGGGAGAGACAGTGAACAGGAATGAGCAGTTCTTC.

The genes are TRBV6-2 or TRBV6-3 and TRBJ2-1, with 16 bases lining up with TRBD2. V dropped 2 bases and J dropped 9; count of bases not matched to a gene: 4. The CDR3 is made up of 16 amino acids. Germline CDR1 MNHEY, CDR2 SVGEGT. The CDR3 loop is CASSYPGLAGGGEQFF. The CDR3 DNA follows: TGTGCCAGCAGTTACCCGGGACTAGCGGGAGGGGGTGAGCAGTTCTTC.

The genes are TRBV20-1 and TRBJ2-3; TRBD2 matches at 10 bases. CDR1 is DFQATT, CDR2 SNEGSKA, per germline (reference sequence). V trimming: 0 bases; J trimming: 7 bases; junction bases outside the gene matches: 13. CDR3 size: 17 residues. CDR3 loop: CSARDRPSGSVSNTQYF. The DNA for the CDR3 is TGCAGTGCTAGAGATCGTCCTAGCGGGAGCGTTTCAAATACGCAGTATTTT.

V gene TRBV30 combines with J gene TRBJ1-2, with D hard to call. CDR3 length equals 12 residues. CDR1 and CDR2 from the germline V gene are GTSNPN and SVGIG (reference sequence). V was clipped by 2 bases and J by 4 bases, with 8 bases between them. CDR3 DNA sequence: TGTGCCTGGAGTCCTCTTAGCTATGGCTACACCTTC. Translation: CAWSPLSYGYTF. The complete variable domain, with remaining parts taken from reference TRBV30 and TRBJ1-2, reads SQTIHQWPATLVQPVGSPLSLECTVEGTSNPNLYWYRQAAGRGLQLLFYSVGIGQISSEVPQNLSASRPQDRQFILSSKKLLLSDSGFYLCAWSPLSYGYTFGSGTRLTVV.

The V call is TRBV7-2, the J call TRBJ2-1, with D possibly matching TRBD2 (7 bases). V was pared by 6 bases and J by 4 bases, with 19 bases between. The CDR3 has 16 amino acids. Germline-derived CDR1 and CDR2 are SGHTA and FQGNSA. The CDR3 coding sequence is TGTGCCAGCAGTGTTGGGGGGGAGAGGGGGTACAATGAGCAGTTCTTC. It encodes CASSVGGERGYNEQFF.

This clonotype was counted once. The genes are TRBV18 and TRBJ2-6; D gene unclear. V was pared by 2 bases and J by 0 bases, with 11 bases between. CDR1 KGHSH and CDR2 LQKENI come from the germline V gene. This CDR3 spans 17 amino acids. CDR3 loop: CASSPGISGSGANVLTF. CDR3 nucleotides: TGTGCCAGCTCACCAGGAATATCGGGCTCTGGGGCCAACGTCCTGACTTTC. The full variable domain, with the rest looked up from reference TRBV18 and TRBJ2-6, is NAGVMQNPRHLVRRRGQEARLRCSPMKGHSHVYWYRQLPEEGLKFMVYLQKENIIDESGMPKERFSAEFPKEGPSILRIQQVVRGDSAAYFCASSPGISGSGANVLTFGAGSRLTVL.

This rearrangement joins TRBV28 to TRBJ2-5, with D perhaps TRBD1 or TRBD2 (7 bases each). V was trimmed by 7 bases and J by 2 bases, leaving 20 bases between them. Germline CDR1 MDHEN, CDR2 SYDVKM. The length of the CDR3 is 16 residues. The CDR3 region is CASTIQGGRTQETQYF. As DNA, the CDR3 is TGTGCCAGCACCATCCAGGGGGGGAGGACTCAAGAGACCCAGTACTTC.

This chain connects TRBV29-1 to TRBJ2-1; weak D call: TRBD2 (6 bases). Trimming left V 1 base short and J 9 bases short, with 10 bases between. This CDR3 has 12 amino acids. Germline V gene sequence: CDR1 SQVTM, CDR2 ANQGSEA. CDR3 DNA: TGCAGCGTTGAAGGAACTAGCAGTGAGCAGTTCTTC. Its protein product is CSVEGTSSEQFF.

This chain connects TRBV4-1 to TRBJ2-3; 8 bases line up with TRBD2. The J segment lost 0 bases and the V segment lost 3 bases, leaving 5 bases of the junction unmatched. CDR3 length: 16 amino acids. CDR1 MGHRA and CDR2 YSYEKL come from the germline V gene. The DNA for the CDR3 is TGCGCCAGCAGCCAGAGTAGCGGGACGAGCACAGATACGCAGTATTTT. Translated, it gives CASSQSSGTSTDTQYF.

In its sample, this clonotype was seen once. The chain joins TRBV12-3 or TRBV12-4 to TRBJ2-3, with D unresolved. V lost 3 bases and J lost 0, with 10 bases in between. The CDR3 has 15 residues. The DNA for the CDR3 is TGTGCCAGCAGTTTGGTCAGCCCTAGCACAGATACGCAGTATTTT. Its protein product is CASSLVSPSTDTQYF.

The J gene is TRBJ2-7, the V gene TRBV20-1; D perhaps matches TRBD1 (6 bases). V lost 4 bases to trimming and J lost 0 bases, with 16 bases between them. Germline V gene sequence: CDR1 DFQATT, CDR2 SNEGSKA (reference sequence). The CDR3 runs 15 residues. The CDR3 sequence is CSATSRDTSSYEQYF. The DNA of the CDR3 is TGCAGTGCTACCTCCCGGGACACGAGCTCCTACGAGCAGTACTTC.

CDR3 bases: TGTGCCACACAAAGTGTTAAGTTGGATGAGCAGTTCTTC. It yields the protein CATQSVKLDEQFF. The rearrangement uses TRBV2 and TRBJ2-1; D is unresolved. The CDR3 has 13 amino acids. Germline loops: CDR1 SNHLY, CDR2 FYNNEI. The ends were cut back, 10 bases at V and 8 bases at J, with 18 bases in the middle.

The CDR3 protein is CASRNGVSLTDTQYF. CDR3 DNA sequence: TGCGCCAGCAGGAACGGGGTTAGCCTTACAGATACGCAGTATTTT. The chain has TRBV10-1 and TRBJ2-3; a possible D gene is TRBD2 (5 bases). The CDR3 sequence is 15 residues long. Per germline, CDR1 WNHNN and CDR2 SYGVQD (reference sequence). Trimming took 6 bases from V and 3 from J, leaving 16 bases between them.

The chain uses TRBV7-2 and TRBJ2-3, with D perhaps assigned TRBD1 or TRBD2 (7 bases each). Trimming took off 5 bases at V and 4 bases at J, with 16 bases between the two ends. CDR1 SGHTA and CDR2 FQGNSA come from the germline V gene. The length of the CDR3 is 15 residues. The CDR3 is CASSVSQGRADTQYF. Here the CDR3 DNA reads TGTGCCAGCAGCGTGTCACAGGGGAGGGCAGATACGCAGTATTTT.

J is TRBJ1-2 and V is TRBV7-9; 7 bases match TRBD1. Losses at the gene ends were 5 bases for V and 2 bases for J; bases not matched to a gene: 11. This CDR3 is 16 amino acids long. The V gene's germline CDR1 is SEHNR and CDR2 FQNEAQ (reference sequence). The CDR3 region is CASSQTGQLINYGYTF. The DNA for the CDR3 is TGTGCCAGCAGCCAAACGGGACAGCTTATCAACTATGGCTACACCTTC.

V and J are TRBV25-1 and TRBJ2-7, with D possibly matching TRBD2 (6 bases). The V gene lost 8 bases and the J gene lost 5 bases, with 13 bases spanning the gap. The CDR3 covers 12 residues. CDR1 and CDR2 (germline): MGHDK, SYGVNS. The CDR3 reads CASRGLINEQYF. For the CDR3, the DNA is TGTGCCAGCCGGGGGTTGATCAACGAGCAGTACTTC.

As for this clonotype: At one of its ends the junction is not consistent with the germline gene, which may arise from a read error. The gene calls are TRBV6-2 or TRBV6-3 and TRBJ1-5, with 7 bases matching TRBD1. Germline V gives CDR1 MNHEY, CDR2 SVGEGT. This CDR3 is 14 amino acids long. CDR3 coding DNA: TGTACCAGCAGCCTCGACAGGGCTAATCAGCCCCAGCATTTT. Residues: CTSSLDRANQPQHF.

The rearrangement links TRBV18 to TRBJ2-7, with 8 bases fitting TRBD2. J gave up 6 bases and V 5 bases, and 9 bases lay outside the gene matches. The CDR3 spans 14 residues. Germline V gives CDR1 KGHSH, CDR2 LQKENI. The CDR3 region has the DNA TGTGCCAGCTCAGGGACTAGTTCAATCGGCGAGCAGTACTTC. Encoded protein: CASSGTSSIGEQYF.

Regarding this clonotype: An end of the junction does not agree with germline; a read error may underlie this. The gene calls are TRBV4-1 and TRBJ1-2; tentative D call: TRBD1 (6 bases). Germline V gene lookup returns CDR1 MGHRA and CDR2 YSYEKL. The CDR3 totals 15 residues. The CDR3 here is CASSQAPGADYGYTF. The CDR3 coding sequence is TGTGCCAGCAGCCAAGCCCCAGGGGCGGACTATGGCTACACCTTC.

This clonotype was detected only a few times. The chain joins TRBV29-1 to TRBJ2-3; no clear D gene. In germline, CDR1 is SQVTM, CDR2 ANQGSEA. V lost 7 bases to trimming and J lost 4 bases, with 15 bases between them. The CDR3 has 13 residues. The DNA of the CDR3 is TGCAGCGGATCGTTGAGAGGTGCAGATACGCAGTATTTT. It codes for CSGSLRGADTQYF.

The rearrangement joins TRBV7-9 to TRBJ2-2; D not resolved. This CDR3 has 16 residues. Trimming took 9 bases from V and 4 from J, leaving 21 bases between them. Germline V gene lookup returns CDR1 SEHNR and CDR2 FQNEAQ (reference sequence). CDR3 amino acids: CASANLPRCSTGELFF. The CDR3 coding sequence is TGTGCCAGTGCCAATTTGCCTCGTTGTAGCACCGGGGAGCTGTTTTTT.

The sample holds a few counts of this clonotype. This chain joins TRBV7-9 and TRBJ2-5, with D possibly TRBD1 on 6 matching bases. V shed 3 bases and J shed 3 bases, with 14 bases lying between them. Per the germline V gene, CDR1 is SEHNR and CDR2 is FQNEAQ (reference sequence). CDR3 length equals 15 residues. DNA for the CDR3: TGTGCCAGCAGCTTGGGAGACAGGATTAAAGAGACCCAGTACTTC. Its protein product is CASSLGDRIKETQYF.